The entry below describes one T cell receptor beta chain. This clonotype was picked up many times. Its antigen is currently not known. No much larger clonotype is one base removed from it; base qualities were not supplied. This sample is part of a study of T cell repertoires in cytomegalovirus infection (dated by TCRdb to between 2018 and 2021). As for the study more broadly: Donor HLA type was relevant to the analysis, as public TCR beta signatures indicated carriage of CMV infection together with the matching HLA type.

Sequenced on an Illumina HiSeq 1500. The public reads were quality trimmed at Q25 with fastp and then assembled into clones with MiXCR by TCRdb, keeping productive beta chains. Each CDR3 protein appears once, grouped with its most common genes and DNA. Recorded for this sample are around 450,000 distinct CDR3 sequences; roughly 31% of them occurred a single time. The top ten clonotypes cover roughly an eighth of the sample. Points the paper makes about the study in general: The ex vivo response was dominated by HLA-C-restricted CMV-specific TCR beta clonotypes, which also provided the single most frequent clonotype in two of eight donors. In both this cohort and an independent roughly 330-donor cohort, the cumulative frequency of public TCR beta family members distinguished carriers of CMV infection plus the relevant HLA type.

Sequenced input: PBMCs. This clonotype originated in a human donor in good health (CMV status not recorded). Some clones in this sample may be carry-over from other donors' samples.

The DNA is as follows: TGTGCCACCAGCAGAGAGACAGGGGGCGCAGATACGCAGTATTTT. It codes for CATSRETGGADTQYF. The chain employs TRBV15 and TRBJ2-3; 10 central nucleotides agree with TRBD1. The CDR3 numbers 15 residues from cysteine through phenylalanine. CDR3 DNA only is kept here, 45 bases in frame from base 1. CDR1 LNHNV and CDR2 YYDKDF are derived from the germline V gene (reference sequence). Compared with germline, V lacks 0 bases and J lacks 4 bases; bases without a gene match: 1.